This is a list of T cell receptor beta chains from one sample in a study of blood T cell repertoires in COVID-19. Using immunoSEQ multiplex PCR, the repertoire was profiled, and TCRdb retains in-frame clones only, with some absent. The top ten hold 4% to 5% of the sample, which has roughly 290,000 clones, around four fifths seen once. What was sequenced was peripheral blood. These receptors came from a woman aged 50 to 65 with active or convalescent COVID-19. Each CDR3 is given with its conserved first and last residue. The order of the fields is D gene, J gene, clone size, V gene, CDR3 protein, CDR3 DNA. The D gene is left open where the match is weak. Only some rows state a clone size, as once, few, many or a class for expanded clones.

d_gene: NA; j_gene: TRBJ2-7; abundance: few; v_gene: TRBV7-2; CDR3aa: CASSLGQGMYEQYF; CDR3nt: TGTGCCAGCAGCTTAGGGCAGGGGATGTACGAGCAGTACTTC
d_gene: TRBD1; j_gene: TRBJ1-2; abundance: NA; v_gene: TRBV6-2/TRBV6-3; CDR3aa: CASSINHSGTGIYGYTF; CDR3nt: TGTGCCAGCAGTATAAATCACTCCGGGACAGGGATCTATGGCTACACCTTC
d_gene: TRBD1; j_gene: TRBJ2-7; abundance: NA; v_gene: TRBV30; CDR3aa: CAWNPGQGPYEQYF; CDR3nt: TGTGCCTGGAATCCGGGACAGGGACCCTACGAGCAGTACTTC
d_gene: TRBD1; j_gene: TRBJ2-5; abundance: NA; v_gene: TRBV6-5; CDR3aa: CARGGGEGAETQYF; CDR3nt: TGTGCCAGGGGTGGGGGCGAGGGGGCTGAGACCCAGTACTTC
d_gene: NA; j_gene: TRBJ2-7; abundance: NA; v_gene: TRBV5-6; CDR3aa: CASSWGLWREQYF; CDR3nt: TGTGCCAGCAGCTGGGGACTCTGGAGGGAGCAGTACTTC
d_gene: NA; j_gene: TRBJ1-2; abundance: once; v_gene: TRBV20-1; CDR3aa: CSASLGYGYTF; CDR3nt: TGCAGTGCTAGTCTAGGATATGGCTACACCTTC
d_gene: NA; j_gene: TRBJ2-2; abundance: NA; v_gene: TRBV7-7; CDR3aa: CASSLRDAANTGELFF; CDR3nt: TGTGCCAGCAGCTTACGAGATGCTGCGAACACCGGGGAGCTGTTTTTT
d_gene: NA; j_gene: TRBJ1-5; abundance: NA; v_gene: TRBV5-8; CDR3aa: CASSWQGQPQHF; CDR3nt: TGTGCCAGCAGCTGGCAGGGTCAGCCCCAGCATTTT
d_gene: TRBD1; j_gene: TRBJ1-1; abundance: NA; v_gene: TRBV11-3; CDR3aa: CASSPGTGENTEAFF; CDR3nt: TGTGCCAGCAGCCCCGGGACAGGGGAGAACACTGAAGCTTTCTTT
d_gene: NA; j_gene: TRBJ2-4; abundance: NA; v_gene: TRBV5-1; CDR3aa: CASSRAKNIQYF; CDR3nt: TGCGCCAGCAGCCGAGCCAAAAACATTCAGTACTTC
d_gene: TRBD1; j_gene: TRBJ2-7; abundance: NA; v_gene: TRBV19; CDR3aa: CASSIKGANEQYF; CDR3nt: TGTGCCAGTAGTATAAAGGGGGCGAACGAGCAGTACTTC
d_gene: TRBD2; j_gene: TRBJ2-1; abundance: NA; v_gene: TRBV29-1; CDR3aa: CTGGRALYNEQFF; CDR3nt: TGCACCGGCGGGAGGGCCCTTTACAATGAGCAGTTCTTC
d_gene: NA; j_gene: TRBJ1-6; abundance: NA; v_gene: TRBV27; CDR3aa: CASAIGSSYNSPLHF; CDR3nt: TGTGCCAGCGCCATTGGGAGCTCCTATAATTCACCCCTCCACTTT
d_gene: TRBD2; j_gene: TRBJ2-2; abundance: many; v_gene: TRBV9; CDR3aa: CASSEIAGAVTGELFF; CDR3nt: TGTGCCAGCAGCGAAATAGCGGGAGCGGTCACCGGGGAGCTGTTTTTT
d_gene: NA; j_gene: TRBJ2-7; abundance: NA; v_gene: TRBV28; CDR3aa: CASSLRLELRSSYEQYF; CDR3nt: TGTGCCAGCAGTTTACGTCTGGAGCTGAGGAGCTCCTACGAGCAGTACTTC
d_gene: TRBD1; j_gene: TRBJ1-2; abundance: NA; v_gene: TRBV4-1; CDR3aa: CASSQGRGLRGYTF; CDR3nt: TGCGCCAGCAGCCAGGGCAGGGGGCTACGAGGCTACACCTTC
d_gene: TRBD2; j_gene: TRBJ2-7; abundance: NA; v_gene: TRBV9; CDR3aa: CASSVGLAGVWEQYF; CDR3nt: TGTGCCAGCAGCGTAGGACTAGCGGGAGTCTGGGAGCAGTACTTC
d_gene: TRBD2; j_gene: TRBJ2-1; abundance: NA; v_gene: TRBV24-1; CDR3aa: CATSDPAVGGDEQFF; CDR3nt: TGTGCCACCAGTGATCCAGCGGTGGGAGGGGATGAGCAGTTCTTC
d_gene: TRBD1; j_gene: TRBJ2-3; abundance: once; v_gene: TRBV24-1; CDR3aa: CATSDRTGGADTQYF; CDR3nt: TGTGCCACCAGTGACCGGACAGGGGGCGCAGATACGCAGTATTTT
d_gene: NA; j_gene: TRBJ2-1; abundance: NA; v_gene: TRBV7-9; CDR3aa: CASSPTGYEQFF; CDR3nt: TGTGCCAGCAGCCCAACAGGGTATGAGCAGTTCTTC
d_gene: TRBD1; j_gene: TRBJ1-5; abundance: once; v_gene: TRBV4-1; CDR3aa: CASSQEKWDSQNQPQHF; CDR3nt: TGCGCCAGCAGCCAAGAAAAATGGGACAGCCAAAATCAGCCCCAGCATTTT
d_gene: TRBD1; j_gene: TRBJ1-2; abundance: few; v_gene: TRBV19; CDR3aa: CASSLDRAGGYTF; CDR3nt: TGTGCCAGTAGCCTCGACAGGGCGGGAGGCTACACCTTC
d_gene: NA; j_gene: TRBJ1-5; abundance: once; v_gene: TRBV2; CDR3aa: CASSARTEYQPQHF; CDR3nt: TGTGCCAGCAGTGCTCGGACAGAATATCAGCCCCAGCATTTT
d_gene: TRBD1; j_gene: TRBJ1-4; abundance: NA; v_gene: TRBV10-3; CDR3aa: CAISDTRQGHEKLFF; CDR3nt: TGTGCCATCAGTGATACCAGACAGGGACATGAAAAACTGTTTTTT
d_gene: NA; j_gene: TRBJ2-3; abundance: NA; v_gene: TRBV6-1; CDR3aa: CASSEGLTTDTQYF; CDR3nt: TGTGCCAGCAGTGAAGGACTAACCACAGATACGCAGTATTTT
d_gene: TRBD2; j_gene: TRBJ2-5; abundance: NA; v_gene: TRBV14; CDR3aa: CASSPAGGETQYF; CDR3nt: TGTGCCAGCAGCCCGGCGGGGGGAGAGACCCAGTACTTC
d_gene: NA; j_gene: TRBJ1-1; abundance: few; v_gene: TRBV30; CDR3aa: CAWSALRNTEAFF; CDR3nt: TGTGCCTGGAGTGCGCTGAGGAACACTGAAGCTTTCTTT
d_gene: TRBD1; j_gene: TRBJ1-3; abundance: NA; v_gene: TRBV27; CDR3aa: CASSSGTASSGNTIYF; CDR3nt: TGTGCCAGCAGTTCCGGGACAGCCTCCTCTGGAAACACCATATATTTT
d_gene: TRBD2; j_gene: TRBJ2-7; abundance: few; v_gene: TRBV5-4; CDR3aa: CASSSQAGGSKAYEQYF; CDR3nt: TGTGCCAGCAGCTCCCAGGCCGGCGGGAGTAAAGCCTACGAGCAGTACTTC
d_gene: NA; j_gene: TRBJ2-1; abundance: NA; v_gene: TRBV18; CDR3aa: CASSPPISGLYNEQFF; CDR3nt: TGTGCCAGCTCACCGCCGATTAGCGGTCTATACAATGAGCAGTTCTTC